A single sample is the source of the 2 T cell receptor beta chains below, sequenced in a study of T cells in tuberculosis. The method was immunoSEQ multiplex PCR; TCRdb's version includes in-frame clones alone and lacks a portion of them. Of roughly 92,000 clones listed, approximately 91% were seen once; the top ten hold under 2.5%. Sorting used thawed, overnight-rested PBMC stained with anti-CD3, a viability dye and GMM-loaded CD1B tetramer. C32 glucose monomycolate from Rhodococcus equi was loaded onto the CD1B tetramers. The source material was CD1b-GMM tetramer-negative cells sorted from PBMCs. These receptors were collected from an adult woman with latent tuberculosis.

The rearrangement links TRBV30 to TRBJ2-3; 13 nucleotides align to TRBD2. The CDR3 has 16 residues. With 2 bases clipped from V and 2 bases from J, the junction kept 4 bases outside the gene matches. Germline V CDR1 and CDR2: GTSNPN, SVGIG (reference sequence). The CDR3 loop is CAWSPLAGGHTDTQYF. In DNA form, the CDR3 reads TGTGCCTGGAGTCCACTAGCGGGGGGGCACACAGATACGCAGTATTTT.

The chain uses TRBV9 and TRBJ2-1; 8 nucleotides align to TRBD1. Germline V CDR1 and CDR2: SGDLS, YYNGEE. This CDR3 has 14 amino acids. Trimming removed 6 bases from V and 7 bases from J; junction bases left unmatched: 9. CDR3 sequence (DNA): TGTGCCAGCACAAGACAGGGGATTAAGAATGAGCAGTTCTTC. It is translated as CASTRQGIKNEQFF.